The clone carrying this T cell receptor (beta chain) was recorded many times. Its antigen is undetermined. Alongside a J-beta primer mix, a sample-barcoded 5' primer served in a second PCR lasting about 6 to 11 cycles. Sequencing yielded, for each sample, at least 3 million paired-end reads carrying CDR3. Each CDR3 protein gets one entry after TCRdb re-called the 5' RACE reads with MiXCR. This sample has 600,000 to 800,000 distinct CDR3 sequences, with under 25% found just once. The source of the sample is a study of blood T cells in healthy people across ages. Looking at the study overall: The template switching approach captured approximately one barcoded beta molecule for every two T cells. Study-level results: Long-lived donors had more naive CD4+ cells and higher diversity than aged donors.

Deletions cut 6 bases from V and 7 bases from J, with 12 bases between. Germline CDR1 reads MDHEN; CDR2 reads SYDVKM. CDR3 length: 12 residues. Each of the donors had 8 to 10 milliliters of peripheral blood drawn into EDTA-treated Vacutainer tubes. The source is a man between 65 and 85 years old in good health. The sequencing input was blood. This rearrangement joins TRBV28 to TRBJ2-5; D ambiguous. The chain's CDR3 is CASSPLSGTQYF. DNA of the CDR3: TGTGCCAGCAGCCCCTTGTCAGGGACCCAGTACTTC.